Below are 8 T cell receptor beta chains sequenced from a single sample in a study of T cells after yellow fever vaccination. MiXCR, run by TCRdb on the 5' RACE reads, gives a single entry per CDR3 protein. The sample carries under 150,000 distinct CDR3 sequences, roughly 15% recorded once. The source was CD8+ T cells sorted from PBMCs, collected 5 days after the yellow fever booster vaccination. Receptors originate from a young man who received the YFV17D yellow fever vaccine.

This clonotype has more than one count but fewer than ten. The chain recombines TRBV4-3 with TRBJ1-1; D call uncertain. CDR1 and CDR2 from the germline V gene are LGHNA and YSLEER. Trimming took 0 bases from V and 1 from J, leaving 12 bases between them. The CDR3 is 16 amino acids. The CDR3 DNA follows: TGCGCCAGCAGCCAAGAAAAGACGGAGTCGAACACTGAAGCTTTCTTT. This translates into CASSQEKTESNTEAFF.

This clonotype was seen many times. This rearrangement joins TRBV2 to TRBJ1-5; TRBD1 aligns across 7 bases. The CDR3 totals 15 residues. With V trimmed by 4 bases and J by 4 bases, 7 bases remained unmatched. Looked up from germline, CDR1 is SNHLY and CDR2 is FYNNEI. The CDR3 DNA is TGTGCCAGCAGTGGTGGACAGGCTTTGAATCAGCCCCAGCATTTT. Translating it yields CASSGGQALNQPQHF. The complete variable domain, with remaining parts taken from reference TRBV2 and TRBJ1-5, reads EPEVTQTPSHQVTQMGQEVILRCVPISNHLYFYWYRQILGQKVEFLVSFYNNEISEKSEIFDDQFSVERPDGSNFTLKIRSTKLEDSAMYFCASSGGQALNQPQHFGDGTRLSIL.

J is TRBJ2-7 and V is TRBV4-1; 9 bases line up with TRBD1. The CDR3 consists of 15 residues. Germline V gives CDR1 MGHRA, CDR2 YSYEKL. Trimming took 4 bases from V and 0 from J; bases not matched to a gene: 4. The CDR3 DNA sequence: TGCGCCAGCAGCCGAGGGACAGGGAGCTCCTACGAGCAGTACGTC. It yields the protein CASSRGTGSSYEQYV.

This clonotype showed up just a few times. The rearrangement joins TRBV6-6 to TRBJ2-1, with TRBD1 as a possible D gene (5 bases). This CDR3 is built from 16 residues. The germline V gene encodes CDR1 MNHNY and CDR2 SVGAGI (reference sequence). Trimming shortened V by 0 bases and J by 0 bases, and 9 bases separated the two germline ends. CDR3 nucleotide sequence: TGTGCCAGCAGTTACTCGGGGCGGTTCTCCTACAATGAGCAGTTCTTC. Protein product: CASSYSGRFSYNEQFF.

This chain connects TRBV5-4 to TRBJ2-5, with D possibly matching TRBD2 (7 bases). In germline, CDR1 is SGHNT, CDR2 YYREEE (reference sequence). The germline V and J ends were trimmed by 2 bases and 1 base, with 9 bases remaining between them. CDR3 size: 14 residues. The CDR3 sequence is CASSLGGAQETQYF. Written as DNA, the CDR3 is TGTGCCAGCAGCTTAGGGGGGGCCCAAGAGACCCAGTACTTC.

This clonotype was detected only a few times. V gene TRBV5-1 combines with J gene TRBJ1-1, with no clear D. The ends were cut back, 0 bases at V and 4 bases at J, with 10 bases in the middle. The germline V gene has CDR1 SGHRS and CDR2 YFSETQ. This CDR3 spans 14 amino acids. In DNA form, the CDR3 reads TGCGCCAGCAGCTTGGAAGCGGGGTTCACTGAAGCTTTCTTT. Amino acid sequence: CASSLEAGFTEAFF.

This clonotype has a handful of counts. This rearrangement joins TRBV4-1 to TRBJ1-1; D unclear. Germline assignment: CDR1 MGHRA and CDR2 YSYEKL. The CDR3 loop spans 15 amino acids. The V end was cut by 1 base, the J end by 5 bases, with 14 bases between. CDR3 DNA: TGCGCCAGCAGCCAAGGATACAGCCTCGGGACTGAAGCTTTCTTT. This codes for CASSQGYSLGTEAFF.

This clonotype was detected only a few times. This chain uses TRBV12-5 with TRBJ2-5, with D tentatively TRBD2 (6 bases). In germline, CDR1 is LGHNT, CDR2 FRNRAP. This CDR3 has 14 residues. Trimming shortened V by 6 bases and J by 7 bases, and 18 bases separated the two germline ends. The CDR3 coding sequence is TGTGCTAGTGGCACACACCCGGTGCGGGGGACCCAGTACTTC. This translates into CASGTHPVRGTQYF. The full variable domain, completed using reference TRBV12-5 and TRBJ2-5, is DARVTQTPRHKVTEMGQEVTMRCQPILGHNTVFWYRQTMMQGLELLAYFRNRAPLDDSGMPKDRFSAEMPDATLATLKIQPSEPRDSAVYFCASGTHPVRGTQYFGPGTRLLVL.